A single sample is the source of the 10 T cell receptor beta chains below, sequenced in a study of cytomegalovirus exposure and HLA in healthy donors. In the PCR, 60 Vbeta and 13 Jbeta primers were used. TCRdb's copy holds only in-frame clones and misses some; the assay was immunoSEQ multiplex PCR. This sample yields under 200,000 clones, of which approximately 86% are seen a single time; 1.5% belongs to the top ten. The sample comprised PBMCs. The receptors originated from a male donor in good health and CMV-seronegative.

This clone was seen just once. The chain has TRBV19 and TRBJ1-4; 9 nucleotides align to TRBD1. The germline V gene encodes CDR1 LNHDA and CDR2 SQIVND (reference sequence). The CDR3 totals 17 residues. With V trimmed by 3 bases and J by 3 bases, 8 bases remained unmatched. CDR3 sequence reads: CASSMPGQGLANEKLFF. CDR3 DNA sequence: TGTGCCAGTAGTATGCCCGGACAGGGGCTCGCTAATGAAAAACTGTTTTTT.

The rearrangement joins TRBV6-5 to TRBJ2-7; weak D call: TRBD2 (5 bases). Germline V CDR1 and CDR2: MNHEY, SVGAGI. This CDR3 comprises 15 residues. Trimming removed 5 bases from V and 3 bases from J, with 17 bases in between. The CDR3 loop reads CASSVVEGPNYEQYF. The DNA for the CDR3 is TGTGCCAGCAGTGTAGTCGAGGGTCCAAACTACGAGCAGTACTTC.

V usage is TRBV30 and J usage is TRBJ1-1; D not resolved. V lost 4 bases, J lost 1 base, and 10 bases lay in between. CDR1 GTSNPN and CDR2 SVGIG come from the germline V gene (reference sequence). This CDR3 comprises 13 residues. CDR3 loop: CAWTPRRNTEAFF. CDR3 DNA: TGTGCCTGGACCCCTAGACGGAACACTGAAGCTTTCTTT.

The chain joins TRBV11-2 to TRBJ2-3; 9 nucleotides agree with TRBD2. After removal of 2 bases from V and 1 base from J, the junction contained 10 bases not matched to a gene. This CDR3 contains 18 residues. Germline CDR1 reads SGHAT; CDR2 reads FQNNGV. In DNA form, the CDR3 reads TGTGCCAGCAGCTTAATAGCGGGGGCGGTAGCTGGCACAGATACGCAGTATTTT. It codes for CASSLIAGAVAGTDTQYF.

The rearrangement joins TRBV25-1 to TRBJ2-2; TRBD1 matches 10 bases. This CDR3 is 16 amino acids long. The trim removed 3 bases at V and 5 bases at J, leaving 6 bases unmatched. Germline V CDR1 and CDR2: MGHDK, SYGVNS. CDR3 sequence: CASSDPLDRGTGELFF. The DNA for the CDR3 is TGTGCCAGCAGTGACCCATTGGACAGGGGGACCGGGGAGCTGTTTTTT.

This chain connects TRBV5-1 to TRBJ1-1; D ambiguous. V lost 4 bases to trimming and J lost 3 bases, with 10 bases between them. Germline V gene sequence: CDR1 SGHRS, CDR2 YFSETQ. The CDR3 has 13 residues. The CDR3 spells CASSPSGHTEAFF. The DNA for the CDR3 is TGCGCCAGCAGCCCGTCTGGGCACACTGAAGCTTTCTTT.

The CDR3 is CAIRTGGALNTEAFF. For the CDR3, the DNA is TGTGCCATCAGGACGGGTGGGGCGCTGAACACTGAAGCTTTCTTT. The V and J genes are TRBV28 and TRBJ1-1; a weak D match, TRBD1 (5 bases). Germline assignment: CDR1 MDHEN and CDR2 SYDVKM. The length of the CDR3 is 15 residues. V dropped 10 bases and J dropped 0 bases, with 18 bases sitting between them. The full variable domain, in which reference TRBV28 and TRBJ1-1 provide the parts outside the CDR3, is DVKVTQSSRYLVKRTGEKVFLECVQDMDHENMFWYRQDPGLGLRLIYFSYDVKMKEKGDIPEGYSVSREKKERFSLILESASTNQTSMYLCAIRTGGALNTEAFFGQGTRLTVV.

The chain links TRBV6-1 to TRBJ2-6, with 7 bases that match TRBD1. The CDR3 is 15 amino acids. Trimming took 7 bases from V and 0 from J; bases not matched to a gene: 3. Per germline, CDR1 MNHNS and CDR2 SASEGT. CDR3 protein: CASTRQGSGANVLTF. The CDR3 nucleotides read TGTGCCAGCACCAGACAGGGCTCTGGGGCCAACGTCCTGACTTTC.

The rearrangement joins TRBV29-1 to TRBJ2-7, with 9 bases aligning to TRBD1. V shed 6 bases and J 3 bases; nucleotides not matched to a gene: 6. This CDR3 has 13 residues. Germline values: CDR1 SQVTM, CDR2 ANQGSEA. Written as DNA, the CDR3 is TGCAGCGTGAGACAGGGGGGACGCTACGAGCAGTACTTC. Translation: CSVRQGGRYEQYF.

The chain employs TRBV19 and TRBJ2-5, with TRBD2 matching 13 bases. The CDR3 length is 15 residues. V was pared by 4 bases and J by 4 bases, with 3 bases of the junction left unmatched. Germline loops: CDR1 LNHDA, CDR2 SQIVND (reference sequence). In DNA form, the CDR3 reads TGTGCCAGTAGTACCGGGACTAGCGGGATAGAGACCCAGTACTTC. Amino acid sequence: CASSTGTSGIETQYF.